These 27 T cell receptor beta chains were sequenced from one sample in a study of blood T cells in healthy people across ages. Using a J-beta primer mix together with a sample-barcoded 5' primer, a second PCR was run for about 7 to 12 cycles. TCRdb fed the 5' RACE reads into MiXCR, producing one record per CDR3 protein. The sample contains 1.5 million to 1.9 million distinct CDR3 sequences, 35% to 45% of which appear only once. Sequencing used blood. The receptors here all came from a young woman in good health.

This chain joins TRBV29-1 and TRBJ2-1; weak D call: TRBD1 (6 bases). The CDR3 extends over 17 amino acids. V shed 4 bases and J shed 9 bases, with 28 bases lying between them. Per germline, CDR1 SQVTM and CDR2 ANQGSEA. The CDR3 reads CSVVRRLTGYFGSEQFF. CDR3 nucleotides: TGCAGCGTTGTCCGGCGACTCACAGGGTATTTTGGCAGTGAGCAGTTCTTC.

The chain couples TRBV12-3 or TRBV12-4 to TRBJ2-5; a weak D match, TRBD2 (5 bases). Trimming shortened V by 5 bases and J by 8 bases, and 18 bases separated the two germline ends. The CDR3 is 14 residues long. The CDR3 is CASSPRGVGETQYF. The CDR3 nucleotides read TGTGCCAGCAGTCCCCGAGGAGTCGGGGAAACCCAGTACTTC.

V and J are TRBV13 and TRBJ1-1; 7 bases fit TRBD1. This CDR3 is built from 14 residues. Germline CDR1 is PRHDT and CDR2 is FYEKMQ (reference sequence). V was clipped by 8 bases and J by 0 bases; unmatched bases: 6. This CDR3 reads CASGDSTMNTEAFF. The CDR3 bases are TGTGCCAGCGGGGACAGTACCATGAACACTGAAGCTTTCTTT.

This clonotype came up once. The chain uses TRBV20-1 and TRBJ2-2; 9 bases are a match to TRBD1. The CDR3 covers 16 residues. V was clipped by 5 bases and J by 6 bases; unmatched bases: 13. Germline-derived CDR1 and CDR2 are DFQATT and SNEGSKA (reference sequence). This chain's CDR3 is CSADSPGTGRAGELFF. CDR3 coding DNA: TGCAGTGCTGACTCTCCCGGGACAGGGAGGGCCGGGGAGCTGTTTTTT.

The chain employs TRBV28 and TRBJ2-1; 9 bases fit TRBD2. This CDR3 comprises 15 residues. CDR1 is MDHEN, CDR2 SYDVKM, per germline. Losses at the gene ends were 2 bases for V and 5 bases for J; bases not matched to a gene: 4. The CDR3, as DNA: TGTGCCAGCAGTTTAAGACTAGCGGAGGACAATGAGCAGTTCTTC. It encodes CASSLRLAEDNEQFF.

This clonotype was seen just once. V and J are TRBV12-3 or TRBV12-4 and TRBJ2-1; D is perhaps TRBD2 (5 bases). This CDR3 is 12 amino acids long. The V end was cut by 5 bases, the J end by 12 bases, with 14 bases between. CDR3 bases: TGTGCCAGCAGTCTCCTAGCCTGCGGGCAGTTCTTC. This sequence encodes CASSLLACGQFF.

In its sample, this clonotype was seen a few times. The CDR3 coding sequence is TGTGCCACCAGCAGAGACAAGAGAGATAGCAATCAGCCCCAGCATTTT. It encodes CATSRDKRDSNQPQHF. This chain connects TRBV15 to TRBJ1-5; no clear D. The CDR3 sequence is 16 residues long. The V gene lost 0 bases and the J gene lost 0 bases, with 9 bases spanning the gap. The germline CDR1 and CDR2 sequences are LNHNV and YYDKDF (reference sequence).

The J gene is TRBJ1-2, the V gene TRBV9; D unresolved. The germline V gene encodes CDR1 SGDLS and CDR2 YYNGEE. This CDR3 spans 15 amino acids. V was shortened by 4 bases and J by 7 bases, with 20 bases between the two germline ends. The CDR3 DNA reads TGTGCCAGCAGCCCCCGGCGAAGCCAAGATGGTGGCTACACCTTC. Protein product: CASSPRRSQDGGYTF.

This clonotype was recorded at least ten times. The gene calls are TRBV6-2 or TRBV6-3 and TRBJ2-4; D not certain. Trimming stripped 4 bases from V and 0 bases from J, with 7 bases between. This CDR3 has 14 residues. From germline, CDR1 is MNHEY and CDR2 SVGEGT. The DNA for the CDR3 is TGTGCCAGCAGTTCACGTTTAGCCAAAAACATTCAGTACTTC. It encodes CASSSRLAKNIQYF.

Here the CDR3 DNA reads TGTGCCAGCAGCTTTCCCGGGGCCCTACAAGAGACCCAGTACTTC. Protein: CASSFPGALQETQYF. The chain joins TRBV7-2 to TRBJ2-5, with D perhaps matching TRBD1 or TRBD2 (5 bases each). This CDR3 region has 15 residues. Germline V gene lookup returns CDR1 SGHTA and CDR2 FQGNSA. Trimming stripped 3 bases from V and 2 bases from J, with 13 bases between.

This clonotype was recorded a few times. The chain recombines TRBV11-2 with TRBJ2-3; 10 positions match TRBD2. The trim removed 5 bases at V and 4 bases at J, leaving 9 bases unmatched. Germline-derived CDR1 and CDR2 are SGHAT and FQNNGV. The CDR3 is made up of 16 amino acids. The CDR3 region has the DNA TGTGCCAGCAGCACACACGGGACTAGCGTGTCAGATACGCAGTATTTT. It encodes CASSTHGTSVSDTQYF.

This clonotype was seen a handful of times. V gene TRBV6-2 or TRBV6-3 combines with J gene TRBJ2-5; 10 nucleotides agree with TRBD2. The assigned J gene may be wrong: the sequence end matches TRBJ2-7 better. This CDR3 is 14 amino acids long. The germline gives CDR1 MNHEY, CDR2 SVGEGT. Here the CDR3 reads CASSSTSGTVEQYF. CDR3 nucleotides: TGTGCCAGCAGTAGTACTAGCGGGACAGTCGAGCAGTACTTC.

Of note for this clonotype: Mismatch with germline at one junction end may stem from a read error. The chain employs TRBV4-1 and TRBJ2-3; no definite D call. This CDR3 contains 16 residues. The V gene's germline CDR1 is MGHRA and CDR2 YSYEKL. The CDR3 DNA reads TGCACCAGCAGCCAAGGCCTAGGTACTAGCACAGATACGCAGTATTTT. Its translation: CTSSQGLGTSTDTQYF.

This chain uses TRBV20-1 with TRBJ1-1; 7 bases map to TRBD1. Germline V gene sequence: CDR1 DFQATT, CDR2 SNEGSKA (reference sequence). Trimming removed 5 bases from V and 4 bases from J; junction bases left unmatched: 7. The CDR3 consists of 13 residues. The CDR3 DNA reads as TGCAGTGCTGGGGGACAGTCGAGCACTGAAGCTTTCTTT. It is translated as CSAGGQSSTEAFF.

As concerns this clonotype: One junction end does not reproduce the germline sequence, and a read error may be involved. The chain recombines TRBV6-2 or TRBV6-3 with TRBJ2-7; 8 nucleotides agree with TRBD1. The germline V gene encodes CDR1 MNHEY and CDR2 SVGEGT. This CDR3 comprises 15 residues. The CDR3 DNA sequence: TGTGCCGGCAGTAGCTACCGGGACAGGACCTACGAGCAGTACTTC. It encodes CAGSSYRDRTYEQYF.

Only a few counts were recorded for this clonotype. The chain uses TRBV5-1 and TRBJ1-5; D is ambiguous. Trimming cost V 3 bases and J 2 bases, with 18 bases left between them. Germline lookup yields CDR1 SGHRS and CDR2 YFSETQ. The CDR3 has 17 amino acids. CDR3 sequence (DNA): TGCGCCAGCAGCTGGGAAATTGACGATTCGGGCAATCAGCCCCAGCATTTT. Protein sequence: CASSWEIDDSGNQPQHF.

There are a few counts of this clonotype. The chain links TRBV6-2 or TRBV6-3 to TRBJ2-7; D possibly uses TRBD1 or TRBD2 (5 bases each). The V end lost 7 bases, the J end lost 3 bases, and 16 bases lay between the germline ends. Germline CDR1 reads MNHEY; CDR2 reads SVGEGT. The CDR3 sequence is 14 residues long. Here the CDR3 DNA reads TGTGCCAGCACCGAGGGGCCGGGGATCTACGAGCAGTACTTC. It specifies CASTEGPGIYEQYF.

The chain uses TRBV21-1 and TRBJ1-5; the table's D gene call, TRBD1, was not cross checked with the DNA. TRBV21-1 represents a pseudogene. The CDR3 consists of 19 residues. Written as DNA, the CDR3 is TGTGCCAGGCCGGGACAGGGGGCTCCAAACCTCTATAGCAATCAGCCCCAGCATTTT. Translating gives CARPGQGAPNLYSNQPQHF.

This chain connects TRBV6-5 to TRBJ2-3; D remains ambiguous. This CDR3 has 17 amino acids. The V gene lost 4 bases and the J gene lost 0 bases, with 17 bases spanning the gap. Germline assignment: CDR1 MNHEY and CDR2 SVGAGI. CDR3 DNA: TGTGCCAGCAGTTGCCCCCTAAACCAGGTCAGCACAGATACGCAGTATTTT. This codes for CASSCPLNQVSTDTQYF.

The chain has TRBV30 and TRBJ1-1; D is uncertain. Germline V gene lookup returns CDR1 GTSNPN and CDR2 SVGIG (reference sequence). The CDR3 totals 11 residues. Between the trimmed V and J ends, which lost 2 bases and 1 base, there was a span of 2 bases. This CDR3 reads CAWSRNTEAFF. Here the CDR3 DNA reads TGTGCCTGGAGTCGGAACACTGAAGCTTTCTTT. Together with reference TRBV30 and TRBJ1-1, the CDR3 gives the full variable domain: SQTIHQWPATLVQPVGSPLSLECTVEGTSNPNLYWYRQAAGRGLQLLFYSVGIGQISSEVPQNLSASRPQDRQFILSSKKLLLSDSGFYLCAWSRNTEAFFGQGTRLTVV.

The rearrangement links TRBV20-1 to TRBJ1-5; no definite D call. Germline V gives CDR1 DFQATT, CDR2 SNEGSKA (reference sequence). The V end was cut by 0 bases, the J end by 7 bases, with 13 bases between. CDR3 length: 14 residues. The CDR3 here is CSARDGPLPQPQHF. The CDR3 DNA is TGCAGTGCTAGAGATGGGCCACTACCCCAGCCCCAGCATTTT.

The chain is built from TRBV6-2 or TRBV6-3 and TRBJ2-2; the D gene could be TRBD1 or TRBD2 (5 bases each). The CDR3 runs 17 residues. Germline CDR1 is MNHEY and CDR2 is SVGEGT. V dropped 7 bases and J dropped 1 base, with 19 bases sitting between them. The CDR3 sequence: CASTLPSGTKNTGELFF. The DNA of the CDR3 is TGTGCCAGCACCCTCCCCTCCGGGACCAAGAACACCGGGGAGCTGTTTTTT.

V gene TRBV24-1 combines with J gene TRBJ2-2, with D unresolved. Trimming pared 1 base from V and 4 bases from J, leaving 0 bases between. Germline loops: CDR1 KGHDR, CDR2 SFDVKD. The CDR3 runs to 12 residues. The CDR3 nucleotides read TGTGCCACCAGTGATTTCACCGGGGAGCTGTTTTTT. Residues: CATSDFTGELFF.

A few counts support this clonotype. The rearrangement joins TRBV10-3 to TRBJ2-7; tentative D call: TRBD2 (6 bases). Trimming left V 0 bases short and J 6 bases short, with 12 bases between. Germline V gives CDR1 ENHRY, CDR2 SYGVKD. CDR3 length: 14 residues. CDR3 bases: TGTGCCATCAGTGAGTCGGAGGGACTCAGCGAGCAGTACTTC. As protein: CAISESEGLSEQYF.

A word on this clonotype: The missing conserved phenylalanine or tryptophan at the end of this CDR3 makes a read error likely. V is TRBV29-1 and J is TRBJ2-5; D not resolved. Matching the DNA end better, TRBJ2-1 makes the J call doubtful. CDR3 size: 13 residues. Germline loops: CDR1 SQVTM, CDR2 ANQGSEA. The CDR3 loop is CSVAPDHQETQFS. The DNA for the CDR3 is TGCAGCGTTGCTCCTGACCACCAAGAGACCCAGTTCTCC.

The V call is TRBV15, the J call TRBJ1-4; 8 nucleotides match TRBD1. This CDR3 has 16 amino acids. CDR1 is LNHNV, CDR2 YYDKDF, per germline (reference sequence). V lost 8 bases and J lost 8; bases outside the gene matches: 16. CDR3 nucleotides: TGTGCCACCGAAATAGGGACAGGCCTGGGAGGGGAAAAACTGTTTTTT. This sequence encodes CATEIGTGLGGEKLFF. Full variable domain (remainder filled in from reference TRBV15 and TRBJ1-4): DAMVIQNPRYQVTQFGKPVTLSCSQTLNHNVMYWYQQKSSQAPKLLFHYYDKDFNNEADTPDNFQSRRPNTSFCFLDIRSPGLGDTAMYLCATEIGTGLGGEKLFFGSGTQLSVL.

This clonotype was recorded a few times. The chain links TRBV20-1 to TRBJ2-1; 10 bases line up with TRBD2. CDR1 is DFQATT and CDR2 is SNEGSKA in the germline V gene (reference sequence). This CDR3 is built from 11 residues. V lost 8 bases, J lost 13 bases, and 8 bases stayed unmatched. CDR3 sequence (DNA): TGCAGTCTAGCGGGAGAGGGTGACCAGTTCTTC. Its translation: CSLAGEGDQFF.